The source of this T cell receptor beta chain is a study of blood T cell repertoires in COVID-19. The study assigned cohorts using participant-reported clinical history. V lost 0 bases and J 4 bases, leaving 27 bases between the germline ends. Germline loops: CDR1 ENHRY, CDR2 SYGVKD. The CDR3 spans 20 residues. Sequenced by immunoSEQ multiplex PCR; TCRdb stores in-frame clones only, minus some. In the table there are over 200,000 clones, 90% of which are singletons. Sequenced sample: PBMCs or T cells enriched from blood (not recorded which). The genes are TRBV10-3 and TRBJ1-2; D is perhaps TRBD1 (5 bases). The TCR comes from a man aged 25 to 45 who had been exposed to COVID-19. The DNA of the CDR3 is TGTGCCATCAGTGAGTCGAGACCCTATCGACAGATCGAGCAACCCTATGGCTACACCTTC. It encodes CAISESRPYRQIEQPYGYTF.